One T cell receptor beta chain is described in this entry. Its antigen is not known. The data originate from a study of cytomegalovirus exposure and HLA in healthy donors. Study context: In an earlier analysis, approximately 120 million unique TCR beta sequences were found from about 180 million T cells. A preliminary data release comprised roughly 80 million unique TCRs obtained from HLA-typed donors. Regarding the study as a whole: The listing of some 170 TCR beta chains classed them as cytomegalovirus-associated. Later analysis identified a missense DCLRE1C variant that was linked to TCR beta V- and J-gene trimming.

Trimming took 3 bases from V and 7 from J, leaving 9 bases between them. There are 12 residues in the CDR3. The V gene's germline CDR1 is SQVTM and CDR2 ANQGSEA. PCR primers comprised 60 Vbeta and 13 Jbeta primers. Produced via immunoSEQ multiplex PCR; TCRdb's table is partial and in-frame only. The sample records about 160,000 clones, roughly 82% being singletons. V usage is TRBV29-1 and J usage is TRBJ1-4; a possible D gene is TRBD1 (5 bases). This receptor was taken from a girl aged 10-17 years in good health and CMV-seropositive. Sequences were obtained from PBMCs. CDR3 residues: CSVEQGGEKLFF. In DNA form, the CDR3 reads TGCAGCGTTGAGCAGGGCGGTGAAAAACTGTTTTTT.